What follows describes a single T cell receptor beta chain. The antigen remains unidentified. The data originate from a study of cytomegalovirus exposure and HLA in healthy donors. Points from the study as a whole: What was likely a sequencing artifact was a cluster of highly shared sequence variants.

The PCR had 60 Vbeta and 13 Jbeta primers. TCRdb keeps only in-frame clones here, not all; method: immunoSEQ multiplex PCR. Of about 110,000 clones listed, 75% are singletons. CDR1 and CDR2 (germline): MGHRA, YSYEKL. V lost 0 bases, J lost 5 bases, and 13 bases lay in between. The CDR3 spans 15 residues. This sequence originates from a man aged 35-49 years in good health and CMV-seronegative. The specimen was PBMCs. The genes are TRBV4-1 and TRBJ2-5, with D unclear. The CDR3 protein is CASSQDFPRFETQYF. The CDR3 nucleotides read TGCGCCAGCAGCCAAGATTTTCCCAGGTTTGAGACCCAGTACTTC.